The 30 T cell receptor beta chains presented below share a single source sample, sequenced in a study of Tregs in tolerant kidney transplant recipients. Sequenced by immunoSEQ multiplex PCR; TCRdb stores in-frame clones only, minus some. This sample carries about 94,000 clones, over 85% of them seen once, and the ten largest clones take 0.46%. The input for sequencing was CD4+ T cells from blood, taken before the transplant. These receptors originate from a human donor who received a combined kidney and bone marrow transplant.

The chain is built from TRBV27 and TRBJ1-6; D uncertain. This CDR3 comprises 13 residues. Germline loops: CDR1 MNHEY, CDR2 SMNVEV (reference sequence). Trimming cost V 7 bases and J 5 bases, with 9 bases left between them. Here the CDR3 DNA reads TGTGCCAGCATTCCGGGTAATAATTCACCCCTCCACTTT. This translates into CASIPGNNSPLHF.

The chain uses TRBV15 and TRBJ2-3; D call uncertain. The CDR3 is 14 amino acids. V shed 0 bases and J shed 8 bases, with 12 bases lying between them. Germline V lookup: CDR1 LNHNV, CDR2 YYDKDF (reference sequence). CDR3 sequence (DNA): TGTGCCACCAGCAGAGATTCAGGCGTTGTTACGCAGTATTTT. It is translated as CATSRDSGVVTQYF. Combining the CDR3 with reference TRBV15 and TRBJ2-3 gives the whole variable domain DAMVIQNPRYQVTQFGKPVTLSCSQTLNHNVMYWYQQKSSQAPKLLFHYYDKDFNNEADTPDNFQSRRPNTSFCFLDIRSPGLGDTAMYLCATSRDSGVVTQYFGPGTRLTVL.

The chain has TRBV7-9 and TRBJ1-1, with TRBD1 matching 10 bases. The germline V gene encodes CDR1 SEHNR and CDR2 FQNEAQ (reference sequence). This CDR3 is 13 amino acids long. Trimming took 5 bases from V and 6 from J; bases not matched to a gene: 3. Here the CDR3 DNA reads TGTGCCAGCAGCCCAGGACAGGGGGCTGAAGCTTTCTTT. This translates into CASSPGQGAEAFF.

The V and J genes are TRBV7-2 and TRBJ2-7; the match to TRBD2 covers 15 bases. With 4 bases clipped from V and 6 bases from J, the junction kept 1 base outside the gene matches. Germline V gives CDR1 SGHTA, CDR2 FQGNSA. The CDR3 is 14 amino acids. CDR3 amino acids: CASSSGLAGGEQYF. The CDR3 nucleotides are TGTGCCAGCAGCTCGGGACTAGCGGGAGGCGAGCAGTACTTC.

The V and J genes are TRBV11-2 and TRBJ1-3; possible D gene TRBD1, 5 bases. The length of the CDR3 is 14 residues. CDR1 and CDR2 from the germline V gene are SGHAT and FQNNGV. The germline V and J ends were trimmed by 1 base and 7 bases, with 11 bases remaining between them. Here the CDR3 reads CASSLVGAGNTIYF. The CDR3, as DNA: TGTGCCAGCAGCTTAGTAGGGGCAGGGAACACCATATATTTT.

This chain joins TRBV7-6 and TRBJ1-2; D perhaps matches TRBD1 (6 bases). V lost 5 bases to trimming and J lost 4 bases, with 20 bases between them. CDR3 length equals 16 residues. CDR1 SGHVS and CDR2 FNYEAQ come from the germline V gene. The CDR3 DNA reads as TGTGCCAGCAGCCCAGACGACCAGGGGTACTTCTATGGCTACACCTTC. The encoded protein is CASSPDDQGYFYGYTF.

The gene calls are TRBV19 and TRBJ2-1; 7 nucleotides agree with TRBD2. From germline, CDR1 is LNHDA and CDR2 SQIVND (reference sequence). Germline trimming cut 5 bases from V and 3 bases from J; bases unmatched to any gene: 4. This CDR3 has 14 residues. CDR3 coding DNA: TGTGCCAGTAGTGCTAGCGGATTCTACAATGAGCAGTTCTTC. Its protein product is CASSASGFYNEQFF.

The rearrangement links TRBV5-1 to TRBJ1-3; tentative D call: TRBD1 (5 bases). There are 16 residues in the CDR3. CDR1 is SGHRS, CDR2 YFSETQ, per germline. Trimming cost V 0 bases and J 2 bases, with 12 bases left between them. The CDR3 coding sequence is TGCGCCAGCAGCTTGGAAGGGGTCAAGACTGGAAACACCATATATTTT. Translating gives CASSLEGVKTGNTIYF. Full variable domain (outside the CDR3, taken from reference TRBV5-1 and TRBJ1-3): KAGVTQTPRYLIKTRGQQVTLSCSPISGHRSVSWYQQTPGQGLQFLFEYFSETQRNKGNFPGRFSGRQFSNSRSEMNVSTLELGDSALYLCASSLEGVKTGNTIYFGEGSWLTVV.

The CDR3: CASSYRGTGEQYF. CDR3 in DNA: TGTGCCAGCAGCTACAGGGGAACCGGCGAGCAGTACTTC. The rearrangement joins TRBV2 to TRBJ2-7, with 7 bases aligning to TRBD1. The trim removed 6 bases at V and 6 bases at J, leaving 8 bases unmatched. The CDR3 extends over 13 amino acids. The germline CDR1 and CDR2 sequences are SNHLY and FYNNEI.

CDR3 amino acids: CASRGGQGTDTQYF. As DNA, the CDR3 is TGCGCCAGCAGGGGGGGACAGGGCACAGATACGCAGTATTTT. V usage is TRBV5-1 and J usage is TRBJ2-3; 8 nucleotides match TRBD1. This CDR3 is built from 14 residues. Looked up from germline, CDR1 is SGHRS and CDR2 is YFSETQ. V trimming: 5 bases; J trimming: 1 base; junction bases outside the gene matches: 3.

The chain joins TRBV30 to TRBJ2-6; 11 bases agree with TRBD1. This CDR3 spans 18 amino acids. V lost 7 bases, J lost 2 bases, and 13 bases stayed unmatched. The germline V gene encodes CDR1 GTSNPN and CDR2 SVGIG (reference sequence). The CDR3 region has the DNA TGTGCCTCCCCAATGACGGGACAGGGGGAAACTGGGGCCAACGTCCTGACTTTC. Translated, it gives CASPMTGQGETGANVLTF.

This chain uses TRBV5-1 with TRBJ2-1; 8 bases align to TRBD1. Germline values: CDR1 SGHRS, CDR2 YFSETQ. The CDR3 totals 16 residues. The V gene end was trimmed by 2 bases and the J gene end by 5 bases; junction bases not matched to a gene: 9. As DNA, the CDR3 is TGCGCCAGCAGCTTTCCCGGAGGACAGGGAGACAATGAGCAGTTCTTC. Translated: CASSFPGGQGDNEQFF.

J is TRBJ1-2 and V is TRBV19, with 8 bases lining up with TRBD1. Germline V CDR1 and CDR2: LNHDA, SQIVND (reference sequence). V shed 6 bases and J 6 bases; nucleotides not matched to a gene: 6. The CDR3 length is 13 residues. The CDR3 protein is CASRTTGEHGYTF. For the CDR3, the DNA is TGTGCCAGTAGGACGACAGGGGAGCATGGCTACACCTTC.

This sequence joins TRBV19 and TRBJ2-7; 10 bases are a match to TRBD1. This CDR3 is built from 15 residues. In germline, CDR1 is LNHDA, CDR2 SQIVND (reference sequence). The junction had 6 bases not matched to a gene; V was cut back by 4 bases and J by 3 bases. CDR3 protein: CASSTDRTGGYEQYF. DNA of the CDR3: TGTGCCAGTAGTACAGACCGGACAGGGGGCTACGAGCAGTACTTC.

The chain is built from TRBV2 and TRBJ2-3; D is possibly TRBD1 (5 bases). Germline lookup yields CDR1 SNHLY and CDR2 FYNNEI. The CDR3 loop spans 12 amino acids. The V end was cut by 7 bases, the J end by 9 bases, with 14 bases between. This CDR3 reads CASTEGPGTQYF. The CDR3 DNA sequence: TGTGCCAGCACCGAAGGGCCAGGGACGCAGTATTTT.

V is TRBV11-3 and J is TRBJ1-1; D might be TRBD1 (6 bases). V lost 3 bases, J lost 4 bases, and 12 bases lay in between. Germline assignment: CDR1 SGHNT and CDR2 YENEEA. The CDR3 totals 14 residues. The CDR3 nucleotides are TGTGCCAGCAGCTTGGAGGGGGGGGGCACTGAAGCTTTCTTT. Its protein is CASSLEGGGTEAFF.

The CDR3: CASSFQGNTGELFF. DNA of the CDR3: TGTGCCAGCAGCTTCCAGGGGAACACCGGGGAGCTGTTTTTT. The chain employs TRBV11-2 and TRBJ2-2, with D possibly TRBD1 on 5 matching bases. Trimming stripped 3 bases from V and 1 base from J, with 6 bases between. This CDR3 has 14 amino acids. Germline V gene lookup returns CDR1 SGHAT and CDR2 FQNNGV.

On this clone itself: Other DNA sequences in this sample translate to the same CDR3. The genes are TRBV18 and TRBJ1-6; tentatively, D is TRBD1 (5 bases). The V end lost 2 bases, the J end lost 0 bases, and 17 bases lay between the germline ends. CDR3 size: 19 residues. Germline-derived CDR1 and CDR2 are KGHSH and LQKENI. The CDR3 is CASSPRGTESSSYNSPLHF. The CDR3 DNA reads as TGTGCCAGCTCACCAAGAGGGACTGAATCGAGCTCCTATAATTCACCCCTCCACTTT.

The chain couples TRBV11-1 to TRBJ1-4; D is perhaps TRBD1 (5 bases). The CDR3 spans 15 residues. The V end was cut by 5 bases, the J end by 7 bases, with 17 bases between. Germline values: CDR1 SGHAT, CDR2 FQDESV (reference sequence). This CDR3 reads CASSPGTWAFEKLFF. CDR3 DNA: TGTGCCAGCAGCCCAGGGACTTGGGCGTTTGAAAAACTGTTTTTT.

V gene TRBV25-1 combines with J gene TRBJ1-2; 7 nucleotides align to TRBD1. V dropped 7 bases and J dropped 2; count of bases not matched to a gene: 1. The germline gives CDR1 MGHDK, CDR2 SYGVNS. This CDR3 contains 12 residues. For the CDR3, the DNA is TGTGCCAGCAACAGGGGCAACTATGGCTACACCTTC. Translating it yields CASNRGNYGYTF.

The sample holds one count of this clone. The chain uses TRBV10-3 and TRBJ2-1; 12 bases match TRBD2. Germline V lookup: CDR1 ENHRY, CDR2 SYGVKD. CDR3 length: 17 amino acids. The V segment lost 2 bases and the J segment 9 bases; nucleotides outside the gene matches: 11. The CDR3 sequence: CAISEPSGTSGSGEQFF. CDR3 DNA sequence: TGTGCCATCAGTGAGCCCTCCGGGACTAGCGGGTCGGGTGAGCAGTTCTTC.

The chain carries TRBV7-3 and TRBJ1-1; 7 nucleotides match TRBD1. Per the germline V gene, CDR1 is SGHTA and CDR2 is FQGTGA. The CDR3 runs to 14 residues. Trimming took 5 bases from V and 5 from J; bases not matched to a gene: 8. CDR3 amino acids: CASSGRRGQTEAFF. The CDR3 region has the DNA TGTGCCAGCAGCGGAAGAAGGGGGCAGACTGAAGCTTTCTTT. Drawing the rest from reference TRBV7-3 and TRBJ1-1, the complete variable domain is GAGVSQTPSNKVTEKGKYVELRCDPISGHTALYWYRQSLGQGPEFLIYFQGTGAADDSGLPNDRFFAVRPEGSVSTLKIQRTERGDSAVYLCASSGRRGQTEAFFGQGTRLTVV.

The CDR3 sequence: CASSLQAGQETQYF. CDR3 nucleotides: TGTGCCAGCAGCCTTCAGGCCGGCCAAGAGACCCAGTACTTC. This chain joins TRBV7-9 and TRBJ2-5, with D unclear. The length of the CDR3 is 14 residues. Deletions cut 5 bases from V and 1 base from J, with 11 bases between. The germline CDR1 and CDR2 sequences are SEHNR and FQNEAQ (reference sequence).

The chain couples TRBV6-1 to TRBJ2-5; 8 bases are shared with TRBD2. J gave up 5 bases and V 8 bases, and 7 bases lay outside the gene matches. The CDR3 spans 13 residues. From germline, CDR1 is MNHNS and CDR2 SASEGT. CDR3 nucleotides: TGTGCCAGCTATCCGGGGGGGTTGGAGACCCAGTACTTC. This encodes CASYPGGLETQYF.

The chain is built from TRBV2 and TRBJ1-3; D remains unclear. The germline V and J ends were trimmed by 4 bases and 2 bases, with 12 bases remaining between them. The CDR3 extends over 15 amino acids. The germline V gene has CDR1 SNHLY and CDR2 FYNNEI. In DNA form, the CDR3 reads TGTGCCAGCAGTGCCGGGAACCCAACTGGAAACACCATATATTTT. It codes for CASSAGNPTGNTIYF. The variable domain in full, completed from reference TRBV2 and TRBJ1-3, reads EPEVTQTPSHQVTQMGQEVILRCVPISNHLYFYWYRQILGQKVEFLVSFYNNEISEKSEIFDDQFSVERPDGSNFTLKIRSTKLEDSAMYFCASSAGNPTGNTIYFGEGSWLTVV.

This clone was detected once. V gene TRBV6-5 combines with J gene TRBJ1-4; possible D gene TRBD1, 5 bases. Germline CDR1 MNHEY, CDR2 SVGAGI. CDR3 length equals 15 residues. V lost 7 bases to trimming and J lost 7 bases, with 19 bases between them. The CDR3 nucleotides read TGTGCCAGCACCCGTTTCGGGGGGAGAAGTGAAAAACTGTTTTTT. Translation: CASTRFGGRSEKLFF.

V usage is TRBV30 and J usage is TRBJ2-3; TRBD2 matches 8 bases. Per the germline V gene, CDR1 is GTSNPN and CDR2 is SVGIG (reference sequence). CDR3 length: 14 amino acids. With 3 bases clipped from V and 6 bases from J, the junction kept 8 bases outside the gene matches. The CDR3 loop reads CAWRAGGFGDTQYF. The CDR3 DNA reads TGTGCCTGGAGGGCGGGGGGATTCGGGGATACGCAGTATTTT.

This chain links TRBV4-3 with TRBJ2-6; D uncertain. The germline CDR1 and CDR2 sequences are LGHNA and YSLEER. The CDR3 has 19 residues. The germline V and J ends were trimmed by 4 bases and 0 bases, with 19 bases remaining between them. The CDR3 nucleotides read TGCGCCAGCAGCCGAGAAGGTGCCGGAGTTTACTCTGGGGCCAACGTCCTGACTTTC. It codes for CASSREGAGVYSGANVLTF.

This clone has just a few counts. The V call is TRBV4-3, the J call TRBJ1-1; 9 nucleotides match TRBD1. The CDR3 is 16 amino acids. The germline gives CDR1 LGHNA, CDR2 YSLEER. V lost 3 bases, J lost 1 base, and 6 bases stayed unmatched. The CDR3 spells CASSHLPGQGNTEAFF. CDR3 bases: TGCGCCAGCAGCCACCTTCCGGGACAGGGGAACACTGAAGCTTTCTTT.

The chain links TRBV10-3 to TRBJ2-2; 8 bases are shared with TRBD2. J was trimmed by 7 bases and V by 7 bases; bases with no gene match: 11. CDR3 length: 15 residues. The germline V gene encodes CDR1 ENHRY and CDR2 SYGVKD. The DNA for the CDR3 is TGTGCCATCAAGGGCGCCGGGGGGGCCAACGGGGAGCTGTTTTTT. This sequence encodes CAIKGAGGANGELFF.